Listed below are T cell receptor beta chains from one sample, sequenced in a study of shared clonotypes between healthy human individuals. TCRdb's table, derived via immunoSEQ multiplex PCR, lists solely in-frame clones and lacks some. The profile shows approximately 2,000,000 clones, roughly 95% of them singletons. Source material: naive CD8+ T cells from PBMCs. The receptors were sampled from a man aged 18 to 35 in good health. Some clones in this sample may be carry-over from other donors' samples. The CDR3 runs from the conserved cysteine through the conserved F or W. D genes are given only for firm matches. Clone size appears in some rows only: once, few, many, or a class for an expanded clone.

V gene	clone size	D gene	J gene	CDR3 DNA	CDR3 protein
TRBV28	.	.	TRBJ2-7	TGTGCCAGCAATCGTGATCGGGGGCCCTACGAGCAGTACTTC	CASNRDRGPYEQYF
TRBV7-9	few	.	TRBJ1-5	TGTGCCATCCACGGGCTTGGCAATCAGCCCCAGCATTTT	CAIHGLGNQPQHF
TRBV7-9	once	TRBD1	TRBJ2-7	TGTGCCAGCAGCGGACAGGGGCCGCGGTCCTACGAGCAGTACTTC	CASSGQGPRSYEQYF
TRBV29-1	.	.	TRBJ2-7	TGCAGCGTTGCCGCGAGGTACGAGCAGTACTTC	CSVAARYEQYF
TRBV25-1	.	TRBD1	TRBJ1-1	TGTGCCAGCAGTGCCCCGGACAGGGGTAACACTGAAGCTTTCTTT	CASSAPDRGNTEAFF
TRBV5-6	.	.	TRBJ1-1	TGTGCCAGCAGTTTGGATCAGAACACTGAAGCTTTCTTT	CASSLDQNTEAFF
TRBV5-6	.	TRBD2	TRBJ2-5	TGTGCCAGCAGCTTACAGCTAGCGGGAGTATTGGAGGAGACCCAGTACTTC	CASSLQLAGVLEETQYF
TRBV15	.	.	TRBJ2-2	TGTGCCACCAGCCTTCATGGGAAGGAATCCGGGGAGCTGTTTTTT	CATSLHGKESGELFF
TRBV19	.	TRBD1	TRBJ2-7	TGTGCCAGTAGTACCTATTTTGGACAGGCCTACGAGCAGTACTTC	CASSTYFGQAYEQYF
TRBV28	once	TRBD1	TRBJ2-2	TGTGCCAGCAGTTCCCGCCCCGGGACAGGGGGCGACACCGGGGAGCTGTTTTTT	CASSSRPGTGGDTGELFF
TRBV9	.	TRBD2	TRBJ2-1	TGTGCCAGCAGCGTTAACTTAGTCCCGGGACTAGCGGGAGGGCCCCAAGAGCAGTTCTTC	CASSVNLVPGLAGGPQEQFF
TRBV7-9	.	TRBD1	TRBJ2-7	TGTGCCAGCAGCCCCGGGACAGGGGACTACGAGCAGTACTTC	CASSPGTGDYEQYF
TRBV28	.	.	TRBJ1-2	TGTGCCAGCAGTTTAGGGATCCCGGGGAGGAATGGCTACACCTTC	CASSLGIPGRNGYTF
TRBV4-1	.	.	TRBJ2-1	TGCGCCAGCACAACTAGCCTCCACAATGAGCAGTTCTTC	CASTTSLHNEQFF
TRBV5-6	.	.	TRBJ1-2	TGTGCCAGCAGCTTGCCCTCCGTGGCGGCCCCGGGGGGCTACACCTTC	CASSLPSVAAPGGYTF
TRBV19	.	.	TRBJ1-2	TGTGCCAGTCAAGGTACTCGCAGTAGCGGCTACACCTTC	CASQGTRSSGYTF
TRBV10-3	.	.	TRBJ2-7	TGTGCCATCAGTGCGGACGTACAGTACGAGCAGTACTTC	CAISADVQYEQYF
TRBV15	.	.	TRBJ2-3	TGTGCCACCAGCAGCCTGGACAGATACACAGATACGCAGTATTTT	CATSSLDRYTDTQYF
TRBV27	.	TRBD1	TRBJ2-7	TGTGCCAGCGAGCTTATTGGGACAGCCACGTCCGAGCAGTACTTC	CASELIGTATSEQYF
TRBV9	.	TRBD1	TRBJ2-1	TGTGCCAGCAGCGGACAGGGTGGGTACAATGAGCAGTTCTTC	CASSGQGGYNEQFF
TRBV11-1	.	.	TRBJ2-1	TGTGCCAGCAGCCACAGGACGGACTACAATGAGCAGTTCTTC	CASSHRTDYNEQFF
TRBV10-3	.	.	TRBJ2-7	TGTGCCATCAGTGAGTCGCGATCCTACGAGCAGTACTTC	CAISESRSYEQYF
TRBV5-1	.	.	TRBJ2-2	TGCGCCAGCAGCTTGGTGCAGCGGGCGAACACCGGGGAGCTGTTTTTT	CASSLVQRANTGELFF
TRBV4-1	.	.	TRBJ2-7	TGCGCCAGCAGCCAAGGGTGGAGCGACAGACCCTACGAGCAGTACTTC	CASSQGWSDRPYEQYF
TRBV19	.	TRBD1	TRBJ1-1	TGTGCCATTCGGACAGGGGGAATGAACACTGAAGCTTTCTTT	CAIRTGGMNTEAFF
TRBV7-9	.	TRBD2	TRBJ2-7	TGTGCCAGCAGCTTAGGGTCGGGAGGGCCTTACGAGCAGTACTTC	CASSLGSGGPYEQYF